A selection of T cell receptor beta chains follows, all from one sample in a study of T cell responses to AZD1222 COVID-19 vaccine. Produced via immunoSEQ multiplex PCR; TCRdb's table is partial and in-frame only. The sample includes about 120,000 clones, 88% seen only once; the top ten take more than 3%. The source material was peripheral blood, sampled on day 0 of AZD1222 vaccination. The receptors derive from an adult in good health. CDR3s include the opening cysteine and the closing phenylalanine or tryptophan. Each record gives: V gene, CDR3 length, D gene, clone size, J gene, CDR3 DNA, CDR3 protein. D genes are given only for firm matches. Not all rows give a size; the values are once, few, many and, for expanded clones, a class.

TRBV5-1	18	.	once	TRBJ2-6	TGCGCCAGCAGCTTCTCTACACAGGGATTCTCTGGGGCCAACGTCCTGACTTTC	CASSFSTQGFSGANVLTF
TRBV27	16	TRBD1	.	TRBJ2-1	TGTGCCAGCAGTTTTTACCGGGACAGGGACAACAATGAGCAGTTCTTC	CASSFYRDRDNNEQFF
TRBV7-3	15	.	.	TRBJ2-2	TGTGCCAGCAGCTTAACTAGCACGAACACCGGGGAGCTGTTTTTT	CASSLTSTNTGELFF
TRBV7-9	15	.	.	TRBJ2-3	TGTGCCGGCGTGGTGGCAGGCATAAGCACAGATACGCAGTATTTT	CAGVVAGISTDTQYF
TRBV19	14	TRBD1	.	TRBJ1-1	TGTGCCAGTAGTACCCGGGACAGTCACACTGAAGCTTTCTTT	CASSTRDSHTEAFF
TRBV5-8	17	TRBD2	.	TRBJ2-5	TGTGCCAGCAGCCTACGTCTAGCGGCAGGGCCCCAAGAGACCCAGTACTTC	CASSLRLAAGPQETQYF
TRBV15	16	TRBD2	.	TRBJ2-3	TGTGCCACCAGCACCCGGGAGGGCTCAGTCACAGATACGCAGTATTTT	CATSTREGSVTDTQYF
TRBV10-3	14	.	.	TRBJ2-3	TGTGCCATCAGTGAACCGGGGATCACAGATACGCAGTATTTT	CAISEPGITDTQYF
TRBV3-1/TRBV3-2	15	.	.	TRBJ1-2	TGTGCCAGCAGCCAAGCAGGGGCACATAACTATGGCTACACCTTC	CASSQAGAHNYGYTF
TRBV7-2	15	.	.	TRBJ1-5	TGTGCCAGCAGCTCTATTGGGGGGGAGTTTCAGCCCCAGCATTTT	CASSSIGGEFQPQHF
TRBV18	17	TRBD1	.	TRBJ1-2	TGTGCCAGCTCACCCTACCGGGACAGGGGGGAAAATGGTGGCTACACCTTC	CASSPYRDRGENGGYTF
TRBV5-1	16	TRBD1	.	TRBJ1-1	TGCGCCAGCAGCTTGGTCCTCCAGACAGGGCGCACTGAAGCTTTCTTT	CASSLVLQTGRTEAFF
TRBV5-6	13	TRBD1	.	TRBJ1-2	TGTGCCAGCAGCTCCCCGGACAGGGGCCATTACACCTTC	CASSSPDRGHYTF